This T cell receptor beta chain came from a study of blood T cell repertoires in COVID-19. Study details: There were acute and convalescent COVID-19 samples, and they came from the United States, Italy and Spain.

Authors' processing steps: Counts of nucleated cells, estimated from reference gene primer amplification, were obtained. Here immunoSEQ multiplex PCR was the method, and the copy in TCRdb shows in-frame clones only, minus some. V and J calls and clone size are those listed in that table; D and trimming were worked out from the DNA. The top ten clones hold about 12% of a sample with about 200,000 clones, around 83% of them seen once. This CDR3 comprises 16 residues. CDR1 is SGHAT, CDR2 FQNNGV, per germline. The ends lost 4 bases at V and 7 bases at J; junction bases unmatched: 10. This clone was seen only a few times.

Sequencing input: peripheral blood. The sequence was obtained from a human donor in a cohort sampled during active COVID-19. This chain connects TRBV11-2 to TRBJ2-7; TRBD2 matches at 13 bases. CDR3 sequence: CASSYWTSGGQEEQYF. The CDR3 coding sequence is TGTGCCAGCAGCTATTGGACTAGCGGGGGACAAGAGGAGCAGTACTTC.